This TCR beta chain was captured in a study of blood T cells in healthy people across ages. Broader study findings: Naive CD4+ cells and diversity were both higher in long-lived donors than in aged donors. Estimates based on one million T cells were treated as lower bounds.

As regards this clonotype: No antigen is known for it.

A second PCR, run for roughly 6 to 11 cycles, used a sample-barcoded 5' primer plus a J-beta primer mix. TCRdb ran MiXCR on the 5' RACE reads and lists one entry per CDR3 protein. The sample records roughly 1,000,000 distinct CDR3 sequences, about 25% being singletons. The ends lost 2 bases at V and 5 bases at J; junction bases unmatched: 5. The CDR3 has 15 residues. Germline V lookup: CDR1 MNHEY, CDR2 SVGAGI. Extractions gave at least 5.5 micrograms of total RNA per sample. The same data also went into a second study, on T cells of mothers and their children. That investigation notes: Compared with unrelated pairs, related mother-child pairs had slightly higher, non-significant overlap.

The receptor's source is a girl aged 2 to 9 in good health. The sequencing input was blood. The chain recombines TRBV6-5 with TRBJ2-5, with TRBD1 matching 10 bases. The CDR3: CASSYRDRGRETQYF. The DNA for the CDR3 is TGTGCCAGCAGTTACCGGGACAGGGGAAGGGAGACCCAGTACTTC.